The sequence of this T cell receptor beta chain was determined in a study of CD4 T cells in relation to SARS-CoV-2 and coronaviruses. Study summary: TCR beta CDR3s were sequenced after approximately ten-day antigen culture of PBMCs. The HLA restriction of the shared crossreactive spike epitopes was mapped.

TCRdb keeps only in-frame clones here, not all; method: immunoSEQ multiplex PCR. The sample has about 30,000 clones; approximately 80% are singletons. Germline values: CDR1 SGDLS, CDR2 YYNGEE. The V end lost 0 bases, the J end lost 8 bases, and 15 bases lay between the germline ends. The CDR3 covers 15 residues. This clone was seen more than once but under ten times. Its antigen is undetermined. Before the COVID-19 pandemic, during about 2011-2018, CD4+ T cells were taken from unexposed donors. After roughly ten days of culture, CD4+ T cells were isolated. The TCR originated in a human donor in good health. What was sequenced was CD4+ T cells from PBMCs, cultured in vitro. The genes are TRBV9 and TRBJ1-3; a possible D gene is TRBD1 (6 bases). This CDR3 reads CASSVDRAWADTIYF. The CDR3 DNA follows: TGTGCCAGCAGCGTAGACAGGGCTTGGGCGGACACCATATATTTT.